This T cell receptor beta chain was retrieved from a study of blood T cell repertoires in COVID-19. Study summary: Sites across the United States, Italy and Spain contributed samples from acute and convalescent COVID-19. PBMCs, B-cell-depleted T cells, or T cells were the source of the cDNA or gDNA that made up the material.

Authors' processing steps: For nucleated cells, counts were estimated from reference gene primer amplification. TCRdb keeps only in-frame clones here, not all; method: immunoSEQ multiplex PCR. That table gives V, J and clone size, and the DNA gave D and trimming. There are some 26,000 clones in the sample; about 89% occur only once, and roughly 2.7% lies in the top ten. The CDR3 runs 14 residues. CDR1 and CDR2 from the germline V gene are MNHEY and SVGAGI. Trimming cost V 8 bases and J 3 bases, with 16 bases left between them. Sequenced material: peripheral blood. The chain is built from TRBV6-5 and TRBJ1-1; D is ambiguous. The clonotype originates from a human donor in a cohort sampled during active COVID-19. The CDR3 spells CASCRVLSDTEAFF. DNA of the CDR3: TGTGCCAGCTGCCGGGTCCTCTCGGACACTGAAGCTTTCTTT.